A single sample gave rise to the 14 T cell receptor beta chains below, sequenced in a study of blood T cell repertoires in COVID-19. TCRdb's copy holds only in-frame clones and misses some; the assay was immunoSEQ multiplex PCR. The sample includes about 320,000 clones, 86% seen only once; the top ten take 1.5% to 2%. Sequenced material: peripheral blood. These TCRs come from a woman between 50 and 59 years old with acute or convalescent COVID-19.

This clone was found once. The chain joins TRBV30 to TRBJ2-2; no definite D call. With 0 bases removed from V and 3 bases from J, the gap between germline ends came to 8 bases. The CDR3 is 14 residues long. Germline CDR1 is GTSNPN and CDR2 is SVGIG (reference sequence). The CDR3 region has the DNA TGTGCCTGGAGTGTATTTGAGGACACCGGGGAGCTGTTTTTT. Encoded protein: CAWSVFEDTGELFF.

The J gene is TRBJ2-1, the V gene TRBV7-9; tentative D call: TRBD2 (5 bases). The germline V gene has CDR1 SEHNR and CDR2 FQNEAQ (reference sequence). This CDR3 comprises 15 residues. Deletions cut 5 bases from V and 9 bases from J, with 20 bases between. The CDR3: CASSPPSRGSGEQFF. The CDR3, as DNA: TGTGCCAGCAGCCCACCGTCTAGAGGGAGTGGTGAGCAGTTCTTC.

This clone was detected only once. J is TRBJ2-1 and V is TRBV4-1; 8 nucleotides line up with TRBD1. V shed 3 bases, J shed 6 bases, and the junction held 7 bases outside the gene matches. The CDR3 loop spans 15 amino acids. CDR1 is MGHRA, CDR2 YSYEKL, per germline. Here the CDR3 reads CASSQWTGLPNEQFF. DNA of the CDR3: TGCGCCAGCAGCCAGTGGACAGGGTTGCCCAATGAGCAGTTCTTC.

The genes are TRBV12-3 or TRBV12-4 and TRBJ1-5; D uncertain. The V and J ends lost 5 bases and 6 bases respectively, with 8 bases between them. The CDR3 spans 12 residues. CDR3 region: CASSLSPQPQHF. CDR3 nucleotide sequence: TGTGCCAGCAGTCTCTCCCCTCAGCCCCAGCATTTT.

This clone was detected only once. The V gene is TRBV30, the J gene TRBJ1-4, with unresolved D. The CDR3 has 11 amino acids. V was trimmed by 1 base and J by 6 bases, leaving 3 bases between them. Germline CDR1 and CDR2: GTSNPN and SVGIG (reference sequence). The CDR3 here is CAWSADEKLFF. The CDR3, as DNA: TGTGCCTGGAGTGCCGATGAAAAACTGTTTTTT.

V is TRBV3-1 (or the pseudogene TRBV3-2) and J is TRBJ1-1; TRBD1 matches at 7 bases. Germline-derived CDR1 and CDR2 are LGHDT and YNNKEL (reference sequence). CDR3 length equals 16 residues. The V segment lost 1 base and the J segment 3 bases; nucleotides outside the gene matches: 8. Written as DNA, the CDR3 is TGTGCCAGCAGCCAAGTGACAGGGCGGGTGGACACTGAAGCTTTCTTT. Protein product: CASSQVTGRVDTEAFF.

The table lists this clone with a few counts. The rearrangement links TRBV28 to TRBJ2-7; D might be TRBD2 (7 bases). V lost 5 bases, J lost 5 bases, and 10 bases lay in between. The CDR3 is 12 amino acids. CDR1 MDHEN and CDR2 SYDVKM come from the germline V gene. Written as DNA, the CDR3 is TGTGCCAGCAGTGCGCGGGGGCACGAGCAGTACTTC. It codes for CASSARGHEQYF.

The rearrangement uses TRBV10-3 and TRBJ1-1; no reliable D call. V gave up 5 bases and J gave up 8 bases, with 12 bases separating them. This CDR3 is built from 12 residues. Germline CDR1 ENHRY, CDR2 SYGVKD. This CDR3 is CAISRTEEEAFF. The CDR3 nucleotides read TGTGCCATCAGTCGGACGGAGGAAGAAGCTTTCTTT.

The chain combines TRBV10-1 with TRBJ2-5; weak D call: TRBD2 (5 bases). V was trimmed by 3 bases and J by 1 base, leaving 12 bases between them. The CDR3 extends over 15 amino acids. CDR1 and CDR2 from the germline V gene are WNHNN and SYGVQD (reference sequence). CDR3 nucleotides: TGCGCCAGCAGTGAATTCTGGGCGGGCCAAGAGACCCAGTACTTC. It encodes CASSEFWAGQETQYF.

The V call is TRBV27, the J call TRBJ2-4, with a weak D call TRBD1 (6 bases). CDR3 length: 15 amino acids. CDR1 MNHEY and CDR2 SMNVEV come from the germline V gene (reference sequence). The V and J ends lost 3 bases and 2 bases respectively, with 11 bases between them. CDR3 in DNA: TGTGCCAGCAGTTTCAACCGGGACACCAAAAACATTCAGTACTTC. Translation: CASSFNRDTKNIQYF.

The genes are TRBV27 and TRBJ2-7, with D unclear. The CDR3 runs 12 residues. Germline CDR1 reads MNHEY; CDR2 reads SMNVEV (reference sequence). Trimming took off 4 bases at V and 0 bases at J, with 4 bases between the two ends. CDR3 region: CASSSLSYEQYF. Here the CDR3 DNA reads TGTGCCAGCAGTTCCCTCTCCTACGAGCAGTACTTC.

The chain carries TRBV7-2 and TRBJ1-3; D ambiguous. V shed 5 bases and J shed 8 bases, with 13 bases lying between them. Germline V CDR1 and CDR2: SGHTA, FQGNSA. The CDR3 has 13 residues. The CDR3 spells CASSPRIDYTIYF. For the CDR3, the DNA is TGTGCCAGCAGCCCCAGGATCGATTACACCATATATTTT.

This chain connects TRBV5-4 to TRBJ2-4; TRBD2 matches 9 bases. The CDR3 runs 19 residues. V lost 2 bases and J lost 0; bases outside the gene matches: 12. Germline CDR1 and CDR2: SGHNT and YYREEE (reference sequence). The CDR3 region has the DNA TGTGCCAGCAGCTTAGACCCTAGCGGGACGCGACTAGCCAAAAACATTCAGTACTTC. The encoded protein is CASSLDPSGTRLAKNIQYF.

This rearrangement joins TRBV11-3 to TRBJ2-2, with 9 bases fitting TRBD1. The V and J ends lost 3 bases and 5 bases, in that order; junction bases with no gene match: 4. This CDR3 has 15 residues. The germline gives CDR1 SGHNT, CDR2 YENEEA. CDR3 region: CASSFDRGETGELFF. The CDR3 DNA reads TGTGCCAGCAGCTTCGACAGGGGGGAAACCGGGGAGCTGTTTTTT.